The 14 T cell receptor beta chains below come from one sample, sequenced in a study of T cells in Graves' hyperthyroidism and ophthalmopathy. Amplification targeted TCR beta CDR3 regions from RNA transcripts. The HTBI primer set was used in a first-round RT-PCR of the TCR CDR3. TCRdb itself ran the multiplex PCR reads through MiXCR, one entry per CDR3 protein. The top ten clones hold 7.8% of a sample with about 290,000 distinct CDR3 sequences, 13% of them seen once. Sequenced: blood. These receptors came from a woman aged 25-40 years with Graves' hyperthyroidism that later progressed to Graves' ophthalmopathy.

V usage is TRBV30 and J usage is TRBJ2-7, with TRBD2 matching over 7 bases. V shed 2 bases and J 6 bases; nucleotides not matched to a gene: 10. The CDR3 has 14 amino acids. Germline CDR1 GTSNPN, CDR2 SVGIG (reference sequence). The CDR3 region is CAWSWLAGQSEQYF. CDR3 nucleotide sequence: TGTGCCTGGAGTTGGTTAGCGGGCCAGTCCGAGCAGTACTTC. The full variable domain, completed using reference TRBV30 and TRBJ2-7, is SQTIHQWPATLVQPVGSPLSLECTVEGTSNPNLYWYRQAAGRGLQLLFYSVGIGQISSEVPQNLSASRPQDRQFILSSKKLLLSDSGFYLCAWSWLAGQSEQYFGPGTRLTVT.

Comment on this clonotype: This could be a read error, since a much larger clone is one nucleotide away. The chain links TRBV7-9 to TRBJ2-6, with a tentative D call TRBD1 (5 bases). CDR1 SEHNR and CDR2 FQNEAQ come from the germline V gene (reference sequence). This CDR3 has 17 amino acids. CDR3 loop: CASSFVGITSGAIVLTF. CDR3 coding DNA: TGTGCCAGCAGCTTCGTGGGGATTACCTCTGGGGCCATCGTCCTGACTTTC. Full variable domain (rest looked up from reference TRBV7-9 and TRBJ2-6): DTGVSQNPRHKITKRGQNVTFRCDPISEHNRLYWYRQTLGQGPEFLTYFQNEAQLEKSRLLSDRFSAERPKGSFSTLEIQRTEQGDSAMYLCASSFVGITSGAIVLTFGAGSRLTVL.

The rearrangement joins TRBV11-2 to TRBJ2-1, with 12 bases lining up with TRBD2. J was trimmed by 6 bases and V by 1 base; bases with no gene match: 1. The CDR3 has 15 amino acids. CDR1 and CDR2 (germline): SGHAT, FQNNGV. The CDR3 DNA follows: TGTGCCAGCAGCTTAGCGGGACTAGCGGGCAATGAGCAGTTCTTC. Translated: CASSLAGLAGNEQFF.

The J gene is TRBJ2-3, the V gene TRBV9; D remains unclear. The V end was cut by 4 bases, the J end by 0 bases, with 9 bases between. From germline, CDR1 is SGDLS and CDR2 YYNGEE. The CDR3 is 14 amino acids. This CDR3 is CASSPQTSTDTQYF. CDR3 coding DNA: TGTGCCAGCAGCCCTCAAACTAGCACAGATACGCAGTATTTT.

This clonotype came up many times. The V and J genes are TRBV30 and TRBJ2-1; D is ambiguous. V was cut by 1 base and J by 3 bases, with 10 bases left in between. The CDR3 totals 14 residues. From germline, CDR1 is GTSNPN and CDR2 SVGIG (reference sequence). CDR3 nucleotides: TGTGCCTGGAGTGATATGCGGCGCTACAATGAGCAGTTCTTC. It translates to CAWSDMRRYNEQFF.

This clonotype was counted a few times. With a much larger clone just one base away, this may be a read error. CDR3 amino acids: CASSYSTSRGFF. The CDR3 nucleotides are TGTGCCAGCAGTTACTCGACTTCCCGGGGTTTCTTT. The chain carries TRBV6-2 or TRBV6-3 and TRBJ1-1; D is unclear. CDR3 length equals 12 residues. V was cut by 0 bases and J by 13 bases, with 12 bases left in between. Germline CDR1 MNHEY, CDR2 SVGEGT.

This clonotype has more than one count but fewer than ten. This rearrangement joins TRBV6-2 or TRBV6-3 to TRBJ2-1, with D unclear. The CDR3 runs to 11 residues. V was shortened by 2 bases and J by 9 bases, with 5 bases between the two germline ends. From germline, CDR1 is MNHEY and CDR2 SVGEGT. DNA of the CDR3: TGTGCCAGCAGTTACCTTGTTGAGCAGTTCTTC. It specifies CASSYLVEQFF.

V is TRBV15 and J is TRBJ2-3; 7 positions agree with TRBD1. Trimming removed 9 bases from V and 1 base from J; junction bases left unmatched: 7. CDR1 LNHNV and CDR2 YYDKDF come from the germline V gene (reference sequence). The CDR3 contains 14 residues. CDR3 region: CATQDRARTDTQYF. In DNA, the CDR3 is TGTGCCACACAAGACAGGGCACGCACAGATACGCAGTATTTT.

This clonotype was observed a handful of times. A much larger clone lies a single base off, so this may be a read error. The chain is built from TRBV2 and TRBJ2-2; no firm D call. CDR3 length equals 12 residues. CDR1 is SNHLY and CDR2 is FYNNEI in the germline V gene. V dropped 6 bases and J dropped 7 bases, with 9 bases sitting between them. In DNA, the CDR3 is TGTGCCAGCAGGGCTTCGTGCGGGGAGCTGTTTTTT. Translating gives CASRASCGELFF. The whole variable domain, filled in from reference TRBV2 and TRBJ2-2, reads EPEVTQTPSHQVTQMGQEVILRCVPISNHLYFYWYRQILGQKVEFLVSFYNNEISEKSEIFDDQFSVERPDGSNFTLKIRSTKLEDSAMYFCASRASCGELFFGEGSRLTVL.

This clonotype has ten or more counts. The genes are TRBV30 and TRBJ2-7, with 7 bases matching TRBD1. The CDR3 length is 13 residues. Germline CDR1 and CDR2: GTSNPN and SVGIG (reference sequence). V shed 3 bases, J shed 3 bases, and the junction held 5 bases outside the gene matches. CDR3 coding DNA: TGTGCCTGGAGACTTACAGGGGACTACGAGCAGTACTTC. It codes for CAWRLTGDYEQYF. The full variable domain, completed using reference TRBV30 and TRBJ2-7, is SQTIHQWPATLVQPVGSPLSLECTVEGTSNPNLYWYRQAAGRGLQLLFYSVGIGQISSEVPQNLSASRPQDRQFILSSKKLLLSDSGFYLCAWRLTGDYEQYFGPGTRLTVT.

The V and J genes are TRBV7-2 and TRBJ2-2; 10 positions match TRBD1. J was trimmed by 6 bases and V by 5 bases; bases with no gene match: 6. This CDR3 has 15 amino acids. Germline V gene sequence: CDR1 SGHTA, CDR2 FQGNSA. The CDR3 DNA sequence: TGTGCCAGCAGCGCCGGGACAGGGGTTTCCGGGGAGCTGTTTTTT. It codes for CASSAGTGVSGELFF.

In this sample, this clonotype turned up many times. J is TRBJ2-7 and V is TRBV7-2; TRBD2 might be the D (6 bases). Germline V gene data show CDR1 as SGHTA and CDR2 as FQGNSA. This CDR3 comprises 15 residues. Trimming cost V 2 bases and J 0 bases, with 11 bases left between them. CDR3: CASSLLRDGSYEQYF. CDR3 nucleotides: TGTGCCAGCAGCTTATTGCGGGACGGCTCCTACGAGCAGTACTTC.

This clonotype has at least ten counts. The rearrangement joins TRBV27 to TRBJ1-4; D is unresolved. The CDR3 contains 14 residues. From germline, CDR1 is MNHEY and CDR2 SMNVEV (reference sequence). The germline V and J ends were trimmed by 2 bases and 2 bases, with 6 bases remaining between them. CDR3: CASSLSFTNEKLFF. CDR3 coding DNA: TGTGCCAGCAGTTTAAGTTTCACTAATGAAAAACTGTTTTTT.

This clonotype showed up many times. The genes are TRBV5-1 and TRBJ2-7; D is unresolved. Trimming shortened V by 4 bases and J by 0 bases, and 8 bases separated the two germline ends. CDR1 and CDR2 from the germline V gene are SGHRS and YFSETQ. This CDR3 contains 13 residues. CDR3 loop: CASSRTVSYEQYF. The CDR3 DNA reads TGCGCCAGCAGCCGGACCGTCTCCTACGAGCAGTACTTC. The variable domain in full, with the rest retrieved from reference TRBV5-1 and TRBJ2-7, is KAGVTQTPRYLIKTRGQQVTLSCSPISGHRSVSWYQQTPGQGLQFLFEYFSETQRNKGNFPGRFSGRQFSNSRSEMNVSTLELGDSALYLCASSRTVSYEQYFGPGTRLTVT.